What follows are 3 T cell receptor beta chains derived from one specimen sequenced in a study of T-cell reconstitution after alpha-beta-depleted transplantation in children. Unique molecular identifiers were built into the TCRbeta library. TCRdb itself ran the PCR reads through MiXCR, one entry per CDR3 protein. This table holds 490,000 or so distinct CDR3 sequences, around 13% found once. The input for sequencing was PBMCs from the stem cell graft donor, taken from the stem cell graft. The receptors shown here come from a human donor who donated a stem cell graft to a child with combined immunodeficiency.

This clonotype turned up a few times. The chain uses TRBV10-3 and TRBJ1-2; 12 nucleotides align to TRBD1. V dropped 6 bases and J dropped 2; count of bases not matched to a gene: 7. The CDR3 has 16 amino acids. CDR1 and CDR2 (germline): ENHRY, SYGVKD. The CDR3 loop is CAISGTGGDSNYGYTF. CDR3 nucleotide sequence: TGTGCCATCAGCGGGACAGGGGGCGACTCAAACTATGGCTACACCTTC.

This clonotype appeared many times. The rearrangement links TRBV29-1 to TRBJ1-3; D ambiguous. The CDR3 has 14 residues. Trimming left V 5 bases short and J 3 bases short, with 14 bases between. CDR1 is SQVTM, CDR2 ANQGSEA, per germline. The CDR3 sequence: CSVSGLAVGNTIYF. In DNA form, the CDR3 reads TGCAGCGTTTCTGGGCTGGCGGTTGGAAACACCATATATTTT.

This chain links TRBV7-2 with TRBJ2-3; TRBD2 matches at 7 bases. This CDR3 has 17 residues. V shed 1 base, J shed 0 bases, and the junction held 7 bases outside the gene matches. The germline gives CDR1 SGHTA, CDR2 FQGNSA. The CDR3 DNA reads TGTGCCAGCAGCTTAGGCTTTAGCGGGCATAGCACAGATACGCAGTATTTT. Translated, it gives CASSLGFSGHSTDTQYF.